A single sample is the source of the 27 T cell receptor beta chains below, sequenced in a study of long-term antiretroviral therapy in people with HIV. Sequencing used immunoSEQ v3.0 at survey level. The table came from immunoSEQ multiplex PCR; TCRdb's copy has only in-frame clones and leaves some out. Here the sample spans roughly 16,000 clones, about four fifths being singletons. This material consisted of unsorted PBMCs, taken at the start of antiretroviral therapy. Receptors originate from a man aged 25 to 40 with HIV.

CDR3 nucleotides: TGTGCCAGCAGTTACCCAGGGGCCGGAGAGACCCAGTACTTC. This translates into CASSYPGAGETQYF. The chain uses TRBV6-6 and TRBJ2-5, with a possible D match to TRBD1 (6 bases). The CDR3 is 14 residues long. The V end was cut by 2 bases, the J end by 4 bases, with 11 bases between. The germline V gene encodes CDR1 MNHNY and CDR2 SVGAGI (reference sequence).

The chain has TRBV5-2 and TRBJ2-6; TRBD1 is the table's D call, not checked against the DNA. TRBV5-2 is a pseudogene locus. CDR3 length: 19 amino acids. CDR3: CASSSLYRAVVSGANVLTF. DNA of the CDR3: TGTGCCAGCAGCTCCCTCTACAGGGCAGTAGTCTCTGGGGCCAACGTCCTGACTTTC.

J is TRBJ1-6 and V is TRBV7-6; D ambiguous. Germline-derived CDR1 and CDR2 are SGHVS and FNYEAQ. Between the trimmed V and J ends, which lost 5 bases and 8 bases, there was a span of 10 bases. This CDR3 contains 13 residues. Here the CDR3 DNA reads TGTGCCAGCAGCGCCCAGGAGGATTCACCCCTCCACTTT. Translated, it gives CASSAQEDSPLHF.

This chain connects TRBV5-5 to TRBJ2-5, with D possibly matching TRBD1 (6 bases). CDR1 is SGHKS and CDR2 is YYEKEE in the germline V gene (reference sequence). V gave up 5 bases and J gave up 1 base, with 15 bases separating them. The CDR3 sequence is 15 residues long. The CDR3 region is CASREGNRVQETQYF. For the CDR3, the DNA is TGTGCCAGCAGGGAAGGGAACAGGGTCCAAGAGACCCAGTACTTC.

This chain connects TRBV11-2 to TRBJ2-3, with D uncertain. CDR1 and CDR2 from the germline V gene are SGHAT and FQNNGV. This CDR3 is built from 15 residues. With 1 base removed from V and 2 bases from J, the gap between germline ends came to 10 bases. The CDR3 loop is CASSLGGDPTDTQYF. Written as DNA, the CDR3 is TGTGCCAGCAGCTTAGGCGGAGACCCCACAGATACGCAGTATTTT.

The genes are TRBV15 and TRBJ2-7; 9 bases match TRBD2. CDR3 length: 17 amino acids. Germline trimming cut 1 base from V and 2 bases from J; bases unmatched to any gene: 9. The germline CDR1 and CDR2 sequences are LNHNV and YYDKDF (reference sequence). The chain's CDR3 is CATSRARGGRGPYEQYF. The CDR3 bases are TGTGCCACCAGCAGAGCCCGGGGCGGGAGGGGCCCCTACGAGCAGTACTTC.

The genes are TRBV28 and TRBJ1-4; D perhaps matches TRBD1 (6 bases). Germline values: CDR1 MDHEN, CDR2 SYDVKM. The V end lost 6 bases, the J end lost 6 bases, and 17 bases lay between the germline ends. The CDR3 covers 15 residues. CDR3: CASSHGGGWDEKLFF. The CDR3 DNA is TGTGCCAGCAGCCACGGGGGGGGCTGGGATGAAAAACTGTTTTTT.

The V call is TRBV30, the J call TRBJ1-1; possibly TRBD1 for D (6 bases). Trimming took off 1 base at V and 5 bases at J, with 14 bases between the two ends. The CDR3 has 14 residues. Germline CDR1 reads GTSNPN; CDR2 reads SVGIG (reference sequence). The CDR3 bases are TGTGCCTGGAGTGCGGTAGGGGGTAAGACTGAAGCTTTCTTT. This codes for CAWSAVGGKTEAFF.

V gene TRBV14 combines with J gene TRBJ2-1; 9 bases match TRBD2. Germline V gives CDR1 SGHDN, CDR2 FVKESK. After removal of 6 bases from V and 5 bases from J, the junction contained 8 bases not matched to a gene. The CDR3 consists of 15 residues. This CDR3 is CASRPFSSGNNEQFF. The CDR3, as DNA: TGTGCCAGCAGGCCGTTTTCTAGCGGGAACAATGAGCAGTTCTTC.

V and J are TRBV7-2 and TRBJ2-2, with 7 bases aligning to TRBD2. The V gene's germline CDR1 is SGHTA and CDR2 FQGNSA. The CDR3 runs 18 residues. V shed 2 bases, J shed 1 base, and the junction held 10 bases outside the gene matches. CDR3 in DNA: TGTGCCAGCAGCTTAATCCTAGCGGAGTTTGGGAACACCGGGGAGCTGTTTTTT. Amino acid sequence: CASSLILAEFGNTGELFF.

This clone was seen more than once but under ten times. This rearrangement joins TRBV2 to TRBJ2-7, with a possible D match to TRBD2 (6 bases). The CDR3 is 13 amino acids. Trimming cost V 5 bases and J 1 base, with 9 bases left between them. Per the germline V gene, CDR1 is SNHLY and CDR2 is FYNNEI. The CDR3 sequence is CASSSGLSYEQYF. The CDR3, as DNA: TGTGCCAGCAGTTCCGGACTATCCTACGAGCAGTACTTC.

This clone was found once. This chain connects TRBV5-1 to TRBJ2-5, with TRBD2 matching 8 bases. The CDR3 sequence is 15 residues long. The V gene end was trimmed by 0 bases and the J gene end by 5 bases; junction bases not matched to a gene: 6. Germline V gene lookup returns CDR1 SGHRS and CDR2 YFSETQ. The CDR3 nucleotides read TGCGCCAGCAGCTTGGCTGCGGGAGGTAGGGAGACCCAGTACTTC. Translation: CASSLAAGGRETQYF.

The J gene is TRBJ2-3, the V gene TRBV25-1, with D possibly TRBD1 on 6 matching bases. Trimming stripped 3 bases from V and 0 bases from J, with 10 bases between. CDR1 is MGHDK and CDR2 is SYGVNS in the germline V gene. This CDR3 has 15 residues. CDR3 amino acids: CASSDLGHSTDTQYF. The CDR3 DNA follows: TGTGCCAGCAGTGATTTGGGACATAGCACAGATACGCAGTATTTT.

The chain carries TRBV5-6 and TRBJ2-5; TRBD2 agrees at 12 bases. The V gene's germline CDR1 is SGHDT and CDR2 YYEEEE. The CDR3 runs to 15 residues. Trimming cost V 3 bases and J 2 bases; bases outside gene matches: 2. CDR3 sequence: CASSWTSGVQETQYF. Here the CDR3 DNA reads TGTGCCAGCAGCTGGACTAGCGGGGTACAAGAGACCCAGTACTTC. Drawing the rest from reference TRBV5-6 and TRBJ2-5, the complete variable domain is DAGVTQSPTHLIKTRGQQVTLRCSPKSGHDTVSWYQQALGQGPQFIFQYYEEEERQRGNFPDRFSGHQFPNYSSELNVNALLLGDSALYLCASSWTSGVQETQYFGPGTRLLVL.

The V gene is TRBV9, the J gene TRBJ2-1; 9 positions match TRBD2. Per germline, CDR1 SGDLS and CDR2 YYNGEE. The V segment lost 0 bases and the J segment 8 bases; nucleotides outside the gene matches: 6. This CDR3 is built from 15 residues. CDR3 nucleotide sequence: TGTGCCAGCAGCGTAGTCGGCGGGGGGGCGGATGAGCAGTTCTTC. Its protein is CASSVVGGGADEQFF.

In nucleotides, the CDR3 is TGTGCCAGCAGCCTCCGACAGGGGAACACTGAAGCTTTCTTT. Its protein is CASSLRQGNTEAFF. The chain has TRBV9 and TRBJ1-1; TRBD1 matches 7 bases. The J segment lost 1 base and the V segment lost 4 bases, leaving 4 bases of the junction unmatched. The germline V gene encodes CDR1 SGDLS and CDR2 YYNGEE. The CDR3 is 14 residues long.

The genes are TRBV11-2 and TRBJ2-1; D perhaps matches TRBD2 (7 bases). The V gene lost 8 bases and the J gene lost 5 bases, with 16 bases spanning the gap. This CDR3 comprises 14 residues. Germline V gives CDR1 SGHAT, CDR2 FQNNGV. In DNA, the CDR3 is TGTGCCAGCGGGAGAGCGGGACAAAACAATGAGCAGTTCTTC. The encoded protein is CASGRAGQNNEQFF. Filled out from reference TRBV11-2 and TRBJ2-1, the complete variable domain reads EAGVAQSPRYKIIEKRQSVAFWCNPISGHATLYWYQQILGQGPKLLIQFQNNGVVDDSQLPKDRFSAERLKGVDSTLKIQPAKLEDSAVYLCASGRAGQNNEQFFGPGTRLTVL.

This clone was counted a few times. V and J are TRBV28 and TRBJ2-7; 8 bases are a match to TRBD1. V trimming: 1 base; J trimming: 3 bases; junction bases outside the gene matches: 8. This CDR3 is 16 amino acids long. Germline CDR1 MDHEN, CDR2 SYDVKM. The CDR3 is CASSLFSTGTGYEQYF. The CDR3, as DNA: TGTGCCAGCAGTTTATTTTCTACCGGGACAGGCTACGAGCAGTACTTC.

J is TRBJ2-7 and V is TRBV19, with D tentatively TRBD1 (6 bases). V dropped 10 bases and J dropped 2 bases, with 18 bases sitting between them. The CDR3 consists of 14 residues. Germline CDR1 is LNHDA and CDR2 is SQIVND (reference sequence). The CDR3 DNA reads TGTGCCACCAGTATGAGGGACAAGCCCTACGAGCAGTACTTC. Translation: CATSMRDKPYEQYF. The full variable domain, its missing parts supplied by reference TRBV19 and TRBJ2-7, is DGGITQSPKYLFRKEGQNVTLSCEQNLNHDAMYWYRQDPGQGLRLIYYSQIVNDFQKGDIAEGYSVSREKKESFPLTVTSAQKNPTAFYLCATSMRDKPYEQYFGPGTRLTVT.

The chain combines TRBV21-1 with TRBJ1-1. TRBV21-1 is assigned pseudogene status. This CDR3 spans 18 amino acids. In nucleotides, the CDR3 is TGTGCCAGCAGCAAACGGCGGGGGGCCATCCTCATGAACACTGAAGCTTTCTTT. Translating it yields CASSKRRGAILMNTEAFF.

The V and J genes are TRBV4-3 and TRBJ2-7, with D possibly TRBD1 on 6 matching bases. Trimming took 0 bases from V and 9 from J, leaving 12 bases between them. CDR1 LGHNA and CDR2 YSLEER come from the germline V gene. The CDR3 sequence is 13 residues long. CDR3 DNA sequence: TGCGCCAGCAGCCAAGATCAAGGGGGAGTGCAGTACTTC. Translation: CASSQDQGGVQYF.

This clone was observed a handful of times. This chain uses TRBV7-9 with TRBJ1-5; D not certain. The length of the CDR3 is 13 residues. The V gene lost 1 base and the J gene lost 7 bases, with 8 bases spanning the gap. Germline lookup yields CDR1 SEHNR and CDR2 FQNEAQ (reference sequence). The CDR3 reads CASSLGEDQPQHF. The CDR3 DNA reads TGTGCCAGCAGCTTAGGAGAGGACCAGCCCCAGCATTTT.

The genes are TRBV5-5 and TRBJ2-7; 11 nucleotides agree with TRBD1. CDR1 and CDR2 from the germline V gene are SGHKS and YYEKEE (reference sequence). V lost 4 bases to trimming and J lost 7 bases; unmatched junction nucleotides: 4. The CDR3 runs to 13 residues. For the CDR3, the DNA is TGTGCCAGCAGCCAGGACAGGGGGCTTGAGCAGTACTTC. Encoded protein: CASSQDRGLEQYF.

The chain recombines TRBV6-1 with TRBJ2-7; D not certain. Germline V gene sequence: CDR1 MNHNS, CDR2 SASEGT. V was shortened by 1 base and J by 2 bases, with 6 bases between the two germline ends. The length of the CDR3 is 13 residues. As DNA, the CDR3 is TGTGCCAGCAGTGAAGGTCGCGCCTACGAGCAGTACTTC. Translation gives CASSEGRAYEQYF.

The V and J genes are TRBV7-3 and TRBJ2-5, with 7 bases that match TRBD2. Germline CDR1 is SGHTA and CDR2 is FQGTGA. This CDR3 region has 15 residues. After removal of 5 bases from V and 4 bases from J, the junction contained 10 bases not matched to a gene. The DNA for the CDR3 is TGTGCCAGCAGCGCAGGGACTACCACAAGAGAGACCCAGTACTTC. It codes for CASSAGTTTRETQYF. The whole variable domain, remainder taken from reference TRBV7-3 and TRBJ2-5, is GAGVSQTPSNKVTEKGKYVELRCDPISGHTALYWYRQSLGQGPEFLIYFQGTGAADDSGLPNDRFFAVRPEGSVSTLKIQRTERGDSAVYLCASSAGTTTRETQYFGPGTRLLVL.

The rearrangement links TRBV18 to TRBJ2-5, with D possibly being TRBD1 (5 bases). This CDR3 has 14 residues. Germline-derived CDR1 and CDR2 are KGHSH and LQKENI. With 3 bases removed from V and 2 bases from J, the gap between germline ends came to 10 bases. The CDR3 DNA reads TGTGCCAGCTCACCCCAGGGCCCTCAAGAGACCCAGTACTTC. Its protein product is CASSPQGPQETQYF.

This chain links TRBV5-1 with TRBJ1-4, with 7 bases aligning to TRBD1. The CDR3 sequence is 14 residues long. Germline CDR1 reads SGHRS; CDR2 reads YFSETQ. V gave up 0 bases and J gave up 7 bases; unmatched junction bases: 3. CDR3 region: CASSLEGQPEKLFF. For the CDR3, the DNA is TGCGCCAGCAGCTTGGAGGGACAGCCTGAAAAACTGTTTTTT.